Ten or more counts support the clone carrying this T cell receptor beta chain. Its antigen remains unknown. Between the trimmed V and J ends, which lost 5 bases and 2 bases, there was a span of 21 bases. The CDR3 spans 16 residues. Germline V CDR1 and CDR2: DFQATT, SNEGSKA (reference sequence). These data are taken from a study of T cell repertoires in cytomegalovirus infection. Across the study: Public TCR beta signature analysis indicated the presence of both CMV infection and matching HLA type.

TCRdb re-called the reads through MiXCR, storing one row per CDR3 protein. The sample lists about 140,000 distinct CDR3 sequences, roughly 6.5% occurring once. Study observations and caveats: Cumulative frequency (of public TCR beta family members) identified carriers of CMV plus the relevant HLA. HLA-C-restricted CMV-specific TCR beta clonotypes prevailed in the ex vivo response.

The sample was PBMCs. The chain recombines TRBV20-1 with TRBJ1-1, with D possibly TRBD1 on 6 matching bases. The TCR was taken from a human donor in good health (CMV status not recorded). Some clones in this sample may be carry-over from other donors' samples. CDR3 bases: TGCAGTGCTCCCCCGGCTGGGCTACAGGGCAACACTGAAGCTTTCTTT. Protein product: CSAPPAGLQGNTEAFF.